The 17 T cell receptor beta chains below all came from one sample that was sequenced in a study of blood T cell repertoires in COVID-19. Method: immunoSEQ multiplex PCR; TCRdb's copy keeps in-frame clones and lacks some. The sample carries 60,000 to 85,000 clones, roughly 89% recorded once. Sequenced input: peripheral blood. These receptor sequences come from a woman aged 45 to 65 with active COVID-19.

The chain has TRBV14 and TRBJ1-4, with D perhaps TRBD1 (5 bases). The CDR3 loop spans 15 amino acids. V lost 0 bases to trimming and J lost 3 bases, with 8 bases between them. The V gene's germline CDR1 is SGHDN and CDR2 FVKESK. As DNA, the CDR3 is TGTGCCAGCAGCCAAGAGTGGGGGGCTAATGAAAAACTGTTTTTT. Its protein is CASSQEWGANEKLFF. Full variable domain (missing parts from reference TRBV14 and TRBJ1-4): EAGVTQFPSHSVIEKGQTVTLRCDPISGHDNLYWYRRVMGKEIKFLLHFVKESKQDESGMPNNRFLAERTGGTYSTLKVQPAELEDSGVYFCASSQEWGANEKLFFGSGTQLSVL.

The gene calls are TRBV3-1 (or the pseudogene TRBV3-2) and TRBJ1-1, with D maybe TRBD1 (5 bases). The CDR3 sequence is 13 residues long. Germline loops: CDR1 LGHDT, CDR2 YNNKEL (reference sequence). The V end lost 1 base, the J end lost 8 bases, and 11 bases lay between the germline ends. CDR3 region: CASSQGGGPEAFF. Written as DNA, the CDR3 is TGTGCCAGCAGCCAAGGGGGGGGACCCGAAGCTTTCTTT.

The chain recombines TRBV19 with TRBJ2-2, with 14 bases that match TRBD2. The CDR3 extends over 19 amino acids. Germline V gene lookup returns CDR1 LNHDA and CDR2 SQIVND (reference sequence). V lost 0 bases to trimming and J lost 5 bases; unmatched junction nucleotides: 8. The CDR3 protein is CASSIDPGTSGRRTGELFF. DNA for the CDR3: TGTGCCAGTAGTATAGATCCCGGGACTAGCGGGAGAAGGACCGGGGAGCTGTTTTTT. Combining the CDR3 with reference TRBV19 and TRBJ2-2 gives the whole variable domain DGGITQSPKYLFRKEGQNVTLSCEQNLNHDAMYWYRQDPGQGLRLIYYSQIVNDFQKGDIAEGYSVSREKKESFPLTVTSAQKNPTAFYLCASSIDPGTSGRRTGELFFGEGSRLTVL.

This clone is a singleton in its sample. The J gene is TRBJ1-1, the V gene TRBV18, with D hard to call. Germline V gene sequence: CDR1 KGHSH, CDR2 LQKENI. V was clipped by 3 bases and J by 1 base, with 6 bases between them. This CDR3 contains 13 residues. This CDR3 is CASSPSGNTEAFF. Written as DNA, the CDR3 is TGTGCCAGCTCACCCAGCGGGAACACTGAAGCTTTCTTT.

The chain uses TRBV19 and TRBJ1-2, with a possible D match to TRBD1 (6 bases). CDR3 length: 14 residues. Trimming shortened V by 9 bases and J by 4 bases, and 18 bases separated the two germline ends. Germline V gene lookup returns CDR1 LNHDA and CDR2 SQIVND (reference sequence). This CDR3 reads CASRTKQGSYGYTF. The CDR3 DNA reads TGTGCCAGCCGTACCAAACAGGGATCCTATGGCTACACCTTC.

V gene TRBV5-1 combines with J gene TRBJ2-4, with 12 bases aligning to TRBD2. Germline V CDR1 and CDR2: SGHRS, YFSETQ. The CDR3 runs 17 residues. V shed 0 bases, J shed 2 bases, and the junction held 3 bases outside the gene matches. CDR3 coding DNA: TGCGCCAGCAGCTTGGACGGACTAGCGGGAACCAAAAACATTCAGTACTTC. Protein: CASSLDGLAGTKNIQYF.

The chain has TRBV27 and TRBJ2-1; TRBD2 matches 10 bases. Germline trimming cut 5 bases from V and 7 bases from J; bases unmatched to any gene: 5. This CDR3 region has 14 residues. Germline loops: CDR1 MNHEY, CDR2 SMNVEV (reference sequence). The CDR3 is CASSGLAARNEQFF. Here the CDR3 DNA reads TGTGCCAGCAGTGGACTAGCGGCCCGTAATGAGCAGTTCTTC.

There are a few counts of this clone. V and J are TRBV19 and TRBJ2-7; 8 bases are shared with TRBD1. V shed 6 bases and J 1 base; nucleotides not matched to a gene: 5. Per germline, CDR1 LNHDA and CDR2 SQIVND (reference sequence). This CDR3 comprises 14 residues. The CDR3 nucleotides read TGTGCCAGTAGCCCGGGACAGGCTTCCTACGAGCAGTACTTC. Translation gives CASSPGQASYEQYF.

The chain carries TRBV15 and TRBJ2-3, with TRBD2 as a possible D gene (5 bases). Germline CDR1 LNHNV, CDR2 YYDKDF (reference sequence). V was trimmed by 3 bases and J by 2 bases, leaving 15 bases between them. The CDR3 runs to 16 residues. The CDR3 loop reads CATSSSVQRTTDTQYF. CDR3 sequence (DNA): TGTGCCACCAGCAGTTCGGTCCAGCGGACCACAGATACGCAGTATTTT.

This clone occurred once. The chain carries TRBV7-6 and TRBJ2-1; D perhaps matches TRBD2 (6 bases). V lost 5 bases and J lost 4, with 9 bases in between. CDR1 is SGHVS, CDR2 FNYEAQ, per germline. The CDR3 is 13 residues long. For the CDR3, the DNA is TGTGCCAGCAGCGGTAGCGGATACAATGAGCAGTTCTTC. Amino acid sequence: CASSGSGYNEQFF.

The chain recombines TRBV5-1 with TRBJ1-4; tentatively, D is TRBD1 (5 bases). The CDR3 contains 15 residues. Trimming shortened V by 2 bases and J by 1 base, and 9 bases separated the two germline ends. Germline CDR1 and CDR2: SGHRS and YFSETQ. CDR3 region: CASSLAGGTNEKLFF. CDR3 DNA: TGCGCCAGCAGCTTAGCCGGGGGAACTAATGAAAAACTGTTTTTT.

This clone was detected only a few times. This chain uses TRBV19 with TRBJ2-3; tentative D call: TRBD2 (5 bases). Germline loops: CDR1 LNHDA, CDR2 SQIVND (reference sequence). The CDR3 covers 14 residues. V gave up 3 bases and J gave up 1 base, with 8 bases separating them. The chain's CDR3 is CASSIEGRTDTQYF. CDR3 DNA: TGTGCCAGTAGTATTGAGGGCCGCACAGATACGCAGTATTTT. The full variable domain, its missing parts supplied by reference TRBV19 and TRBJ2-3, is DGGITQSPKYLFRKEGQNVTLSCEQNLNHDAMYWYRQDPGQGLRLIYYSQIVNDFQKGDIAEGYSVSREKKESFPLTVTSAQKNPTAFYLCASSIEGRTDTQYFGPGTRLTVL.

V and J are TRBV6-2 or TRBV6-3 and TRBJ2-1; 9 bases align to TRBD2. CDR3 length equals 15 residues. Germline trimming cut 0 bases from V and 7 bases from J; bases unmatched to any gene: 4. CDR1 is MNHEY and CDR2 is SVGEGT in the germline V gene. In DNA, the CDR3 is TGTGCCAGCAGTTACTCGGGCCTAGCGGGGAATGAGCAGTTCTTC. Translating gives CASSYSGLAGNEQFF.

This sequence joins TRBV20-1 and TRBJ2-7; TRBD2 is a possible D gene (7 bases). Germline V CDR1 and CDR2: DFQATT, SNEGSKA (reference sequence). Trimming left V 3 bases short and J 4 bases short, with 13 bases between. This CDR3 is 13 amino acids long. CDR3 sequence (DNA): TGCAGTGCTAGTGGCGGGGGCTCGTACGAGCAGTACTTC. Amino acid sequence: CSASGGGSYEQYF.

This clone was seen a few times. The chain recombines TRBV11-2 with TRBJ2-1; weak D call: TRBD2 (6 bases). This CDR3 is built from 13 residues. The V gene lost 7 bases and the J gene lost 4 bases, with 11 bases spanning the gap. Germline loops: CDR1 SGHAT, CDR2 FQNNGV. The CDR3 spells CASNVAEYNEQFF. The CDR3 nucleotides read TGTGCCAGCAACGTAGCGGAATACAATGAGCAGTTCTTC.

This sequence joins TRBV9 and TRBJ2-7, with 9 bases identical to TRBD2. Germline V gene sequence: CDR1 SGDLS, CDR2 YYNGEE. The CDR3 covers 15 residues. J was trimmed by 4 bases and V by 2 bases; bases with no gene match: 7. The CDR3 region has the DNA TGTGCCAGCAGCGTGACGGGACTAGCCACTTACGAGCAGTACTTC. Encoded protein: CASSVTGLATYEQYF.

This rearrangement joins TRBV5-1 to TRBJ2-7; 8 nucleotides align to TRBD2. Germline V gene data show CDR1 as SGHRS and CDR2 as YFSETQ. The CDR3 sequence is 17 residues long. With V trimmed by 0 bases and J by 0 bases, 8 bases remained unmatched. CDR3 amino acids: CASSLAGGGGLSYEQYF. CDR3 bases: TGCGCCAGCAGCTTGGCCGGCGGCGGGGGGCTCTCCTACGAGCAGTACTTC. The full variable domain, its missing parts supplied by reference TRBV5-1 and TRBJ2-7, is KAGVTQTPRYLIKTRGQQVTLSCSPISGHRSVSWYQQTPGQGLQFLFEYFSETQRNKGNFPGRFSGRQFSNSRSEMNVSTLELGDSALYLCASSLAGGGGLSYEQYFGPGTRLTVT.